This paragraph reports one T cell receptor beta chain. Antigen unknown. Only in-frame clones appear in the TCRdb table, and some are missing; sequencing was by immunoSEQ multiplex PCR. The data show 95,000 to 150,000 clones, with roughly 86% seen just once and under 11% held by the top ten. This sample is part of a study of T cell responses to AZD1222 COVID-19 vaccine. Germline V lookup: CDR1 MNHEY, CDR2 SMNVEV (reference sequence). V shed 0 bases, J shed 5 bases, and the junction held 8 bases outside the gene matches. The CDR3 consists of 16 residues. Whole-study findings and limits: As reported, nearly half of all spike-specific TCRs target variant regions that are unmutated. The number of AZD1222 recipients seropositive at baseline was only 5 to 7.

The TCR was taken from an adult in good health. Specimen: peripheral blood, collected on day 0 of AZD1222 vaccination. This sequence joins TRBV27 and TRBJ2-7; 9 bases are a match to TRBD1. This chain's CDR3 is CASSLSMGQGLHEQYF. The DNA for the CDR3 is TGTGCCAGCAGTTTATCAATGGGACAGGGTCTCCACGAGCAGTACTTC.